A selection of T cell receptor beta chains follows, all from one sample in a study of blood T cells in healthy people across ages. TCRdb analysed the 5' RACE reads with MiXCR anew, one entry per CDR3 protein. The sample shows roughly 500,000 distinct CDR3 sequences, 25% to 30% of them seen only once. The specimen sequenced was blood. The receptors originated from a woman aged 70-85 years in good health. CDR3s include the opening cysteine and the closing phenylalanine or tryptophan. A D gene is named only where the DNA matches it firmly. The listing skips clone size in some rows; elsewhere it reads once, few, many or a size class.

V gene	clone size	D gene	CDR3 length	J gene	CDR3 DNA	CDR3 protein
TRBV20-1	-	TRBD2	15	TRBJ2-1	TGCAGTGCTAGAGATCCGGGACTAGCTAGTAATGAGCAGTTCTTC	CSARDPGLASNEQFF
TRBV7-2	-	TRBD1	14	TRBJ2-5	TGTGCCAGCACCTACAGGGGGCATGGAGAGACCCAGTACTTC	CASTYRGHGETQYF
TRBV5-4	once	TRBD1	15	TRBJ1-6	TGTGCCAGCAGCTTGCGGGACAGGAATGAGTCACCCCTCCACTTT	CASSLRDRNESPLHF
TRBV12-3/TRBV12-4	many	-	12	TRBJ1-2	TGTGCCAGCAGTCCCGCTAACTATGGCTACACCTTC	CASSPANYGYTF
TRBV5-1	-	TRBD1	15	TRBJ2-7	TGCGCCAGCAGCTTACGGAACGACAGGGTGGTCGAGCAGTACTTC	CASSLRNDRVVEQYF
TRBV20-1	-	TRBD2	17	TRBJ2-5	TGCAGTGTAGGGTTGTCTAGCGGGGGGGCGGGGCAAGAGACCCAGTACTTC	CSVGLSSGGAGQETQYF
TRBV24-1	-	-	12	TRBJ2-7	TGTGCCACCCCCGAGGAAGGCAGCAAGCAGTACTTC	CATPEEGSKQYF
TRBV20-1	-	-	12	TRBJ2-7	TGCAGTGCTAGGAGGACCTCCTACGAGCAGTACTTC	CSARRTSYEQYF
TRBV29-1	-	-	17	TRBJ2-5	TGCAGCGTCGGGGGCGGAAGCCGGGACAGATTTGAAGAGACCCAGTACTTC	CSVGGGSRDRFEETQYF
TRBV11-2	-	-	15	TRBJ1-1	TGTGCCAGCAGCTTAAAAATAGCAGCGAACACTGAAGCTTTCTTT	CASSLKIAANTEAFF